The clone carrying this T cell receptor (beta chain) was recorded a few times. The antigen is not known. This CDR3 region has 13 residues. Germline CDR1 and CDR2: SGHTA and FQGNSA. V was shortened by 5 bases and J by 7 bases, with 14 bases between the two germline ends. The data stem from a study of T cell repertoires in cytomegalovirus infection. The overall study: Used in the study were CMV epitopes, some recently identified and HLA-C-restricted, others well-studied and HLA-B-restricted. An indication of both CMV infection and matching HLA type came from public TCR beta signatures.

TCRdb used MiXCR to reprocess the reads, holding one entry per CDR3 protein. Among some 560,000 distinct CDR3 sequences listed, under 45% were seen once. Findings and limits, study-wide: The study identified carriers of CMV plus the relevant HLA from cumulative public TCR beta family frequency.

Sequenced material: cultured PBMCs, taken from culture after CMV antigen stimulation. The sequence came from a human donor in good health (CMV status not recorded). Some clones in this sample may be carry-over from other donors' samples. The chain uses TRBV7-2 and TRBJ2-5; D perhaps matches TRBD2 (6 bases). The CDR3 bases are TGTGCCAGCAGCATGGGACTCCCAGGGACCCAGTACTTC. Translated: CASSMGLPGTQYF.